Listed here are 10 T cell receptor beta chains from one sample, sequenced in a study of Ad26.COV2.S vaccination and SARS-CoV-2 variants. Treatment meaning: around 19 received Ad26.COV2.S at low or high dose, single or two shots; a few received placebo; per-sample allocation not given. At day 63 after the first vaccine or placebo injection, samples were drawn. The method was immunoSEQ multiplex PCR; TCRdb's version includes in-frame clones alone and lacks a portion of them. The sample has 300,000 to 500,000 clones; around nine tenths are singletons. Sequencing was performed on peripheral blood, taken in a trial of Ad26.COV2.S vaccine versus placebo. The origin of the receptors is a person between 18 and 59 years old who received the Ad26.COV2.S COVID-19 vaccine or a placebo.

V and J are TRBV19 and TRBJ1-1, with D uncertain. The CDR3 is 14 residues long. Trimming cost V 3 bases and J 0 bases, with 8 bases left between them. Germline CDR1 is LNHDA and CDR2 is SQIVND (reference sequence). The CDR3: CASSMGGVNTEAFF. The CDR3 DNA reads as TGTGCCAGTAGTATGGGCGGAGTGAACACTGAAGCTTTCTTT.

The J gene is TRBJ1-1, the V gene TRBV18, with unresolved D. The CDR3 has 13 residues. V was pared by 1 base and J by 6 bases, with 9 bases between. Looked up from germline, CDR1 is KGHSH and CDR2 is LQKENI. Here the CDR3 reads CASSPLNRAEAFF. The CDR3 DNA sequence: TGTGCCAGCTCACCACTTAATAGGGCTGAAGCTTTCTTT.

This chain links TRBV19 with TRBJ2-3, with a weak D call TRBD1 (6 bases). Germline lookup yields CDR1 LNHDA and CDR2 SQIVND (reference sequence). This CDR3 region has 15 residues. V lost 6 bases and J 2 bases, leaving 15 bases between the germline ends. CDR3 nucleotides: TGTGCCAGTAGATTCAGGGGCGAAATCACAGATACGCAGTATTTT. This codes for CASRFRGEITDTQYF. The full variable domain, rest sourced from reference TRBV19 and TRBJ2-3, is DGGITQSPKYLFRKEGQNVTLSCEQNLNHDAMYWYRQDPGQGLRLIYYSQIVNDFQKGDIAEGYSVSREKKESFPLTVTSAQKNPTAFYLCASRFRGEITDTQYFGPGTRLTVL.

This clone was seen a few times. V usage is TRBV12-3 or TRBV12-4 and J usage is TRBJ2-2; D remains ambiguous. Trimming cost V 3 bases and J 6 bases, with 2 bases left between them. This CDR3 is built from 11 residues. The CDR3, as DNA: TGTGCCAGCAGTTTCGCCGGGGAGCTGTTTTTT. Translating gives CASSFAGELFF.

V usage is TRBV19 and J usage is TRBJ1-5, with unresolved D. This CDR3 contains 17 residues. Trimming pared 5 bases from V and 2 bases from J, leaving 19 bases between. Per the germline V gene, CDR1 is LNHDA and CDR2 is SQIVND (reference sequence). This chain's CDR3 is CASSRYSTFDGNQPQHF. The CDR3 DNA is TGTGCCAGTAGTCGATACTCGACTTTTGATGGCAATCAGCCCCAGCATTTT. The full variable domain, its missing parts supplied by reference TRBV19 and TRBJ1-5, is DGGITQSPKYLFRKEGQNVTLSCEQNLNHDAMYWYRQDPGQGLRLIYYSQIVNDFQKGDIAEGYSVSREKKESFPLTVTSAQKNPTAFYLCASSRYSTFDGNQPQHFGDGTRLSIL.

The chain combines TRBV5-1 with TRBJ1-2; D uncertain. CDR3 size: 15 residues. V was shortened by 4 bases and J by 2 bases, with 15 bases between the two germline ends. Germline CDR1 is SGHRS and CDR2 is YFSETQ. In nucleotides, the CDR3 is TGCGCCAGCAGCCCCGGGGTAGGAAACAACTATGGCTACACCTTC. Translating gives CASSPGVGNNYGYTF.

This rearrangement joins TRBV5-1 to TRBJ1-2; a weak D match, TRBD1 (6 bases). The CDR3 contains 15 residues. V lost 0 bases and J 7 bases, leaving 16 bases between the germline ends. In germline, CDR1 is SGHRS, CDR2 YFSETQ. Here the CDR3 DNA reads TGCGCCAGCAGCTTGGGCCTCCCGGGGGCAGGTGGCTACACCTTC. It is translated as CASSLGLPGAGGYTF. Filled out from reference TRBV5-1 and TRBJ1-2, the complete variable domain reads KAGVTQTPRYLIKTRGQQVTLSCSPISGHRSVSWYQQTPGQGLQFLFEYFSETQRNKGNFPGRFSGRQFSNSRSEMNVSTLELGDSALYLCASSLGLPGAGGYTFGSGTRLTVV.

V usage is TRBV6-5 and J usage is TRBJ1-5; no definite D call. CDR3 length equals 14 residues. Between the trimmed V and J ends, which lost 5 bases and 4 bases, there was a span of 12 bases. Looked up from germline, CDR1 is MNHEY and CDR2 is SVGAGI. CDR3 residues: CASSPRGGNQPQHF. The CDR3 DNA reads as TGTGCCAGCAGTCCTCGGGGAGGAAATCAGCCCCAGCATTTT.

The genes are TRBV7-2 and TRBJ2-7; 13 nucleotides match TRBD2. This CDR3 has 15 residues. J lost 2 bases, V lost 5 bases, and 3 bases had no gene match. Germline CDR1 and CDR2: SGHTA and FQGNSA. CDR3 nucleotides: TGTGCCAGCAGCAAACTAGCGGGGGGGGCCTACGAGCAGTACTTC. Residues: CASSKLAGGAYEQYF. Full variable domain (remainder filled in from reference TRBV7-2 and TRBJ2-7): GAGVSQSPSNKVTEKGKDVELRCDPISGHTALYWYRQSLGQGLEFLIYFQGNSAPDKSGLPSDRFSAERTGGSVSTLTIQRTQQEDSAVYLCASSKLAGGAYEQYFGPGTRLTVT.

This clone was seen a handful of times. The CDR3 DNA reads TGTGCCAGCAGTCAAGCCTGCTCCTATGGCTACACCTTC. Its translation: CASSQACSYGYTF. The rearrangement links TRBV6-7 to TRBJ1-2; the D is unclear. TRBV6-7 has ORF status, its function being uncertain. Trimming removed 5 bases at V and 4 bases at J, with 11 bases between. The CDR3 has 13 residues.